Below, one T cell receptor (beta chain) is given with its context. The entry originates in a study of cytomegalovirus exposure and HLA in healthy donors. Vbeta (60) and Jbeta (13) primers were used in the PCR. The protocol was immunoSEQ multiplex PCR, while the TCRdb copy is restricted to in-frame clones and leaves out a portion. Here the sample spans about 140,000 clones, approximately 80% being singletons. The source of this sequence is a man in his forties in good health and CMV-seronegative. Sequenced sample: PBMCs.

This chain's CDR3 is CASSLRGARSYEQYF. CDR3 coding DNA: TGTGCCAGCAGTCTCAGGGGGGCTAGGTCCTACGAGCAGTACTTC. The V and J genes are TRBV28 and TRBJ2-7; TRBD1 might be the D (7 bases). The CDR3 runs to 15 residues. Between the trimmed V and J ends, which lost 5 bases and 1 base, there was a span of 15 bases. Germline V gives CDR1 MDHEN, CDR2 SYDVKM.